This T cell receptor beta chain derives from a study of blood T cell repertoires in COVID-19. The V end lost 10 bases, the J end lost 3 bases, and 9 bases lay between the germline ends. The CDR3 covers 11 residues. The germline CDR1 and CDR2 sequences are MDHEN and SYDVKM. Only in-frame clones appear in the TCRdb table, and some are missing; sequencing was by immunoSEQ multiplex PCR. This table holds tens of thousands of clones, roughly 91% found once. In Seattle, patients joined the study during active infection and were tracked longitudinally. What was sequenced was peripheral blood. This chain connects TRBV28 to TRBJ1-1, with D maybe TRBD1 (5 bases). This TCR was recovered from a man aged 18 to 30 with COVID-19, enrolled during active disease. CDR3 sequence (DNA): TGTGCCACCACACAGGACACTGAAGCTTTCTTT. Amino acids: CATTQDTEAFF.